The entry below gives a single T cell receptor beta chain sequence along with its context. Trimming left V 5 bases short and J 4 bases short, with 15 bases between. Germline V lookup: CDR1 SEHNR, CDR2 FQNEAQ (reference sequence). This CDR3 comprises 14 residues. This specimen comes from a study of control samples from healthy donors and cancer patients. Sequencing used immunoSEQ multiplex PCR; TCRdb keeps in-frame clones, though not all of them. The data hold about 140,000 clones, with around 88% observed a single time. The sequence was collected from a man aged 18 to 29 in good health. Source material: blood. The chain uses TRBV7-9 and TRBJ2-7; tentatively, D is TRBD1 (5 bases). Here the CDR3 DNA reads TGTGCCAGCAGCGCCCCAGCACAGGATTACGAGCAGTACTTC. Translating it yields CASSAPAQDYEQYF. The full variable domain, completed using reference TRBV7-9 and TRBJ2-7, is DTGVSQNPRHKITKRGQNVTFRCDPISEHNRLYWYRQTLGQGPEFLTYFQNEAQLEKSRLLSDRFSAERPKGSFSTLEIQRTEQGDSAMYLCASSAPAQDYEQYFGPGTRLTVT.